These 12 T cell receptor beta chains were sequenced from one sample in a study of blood T cell repertoires in COVID-19. Here immunoSEQ multiplex PCR was the method, and the copy in TCRdb shows in-frame clones only, minus some. The repertoire holds 250,000 to 300,000 clones, with around 90% as singletons. Input material: peripheral blood. The origin of the receptors is a woman in her sixties with COVID-19, enrolled during active disease.

The chain uses TRBV4-3 and TRBJ2-1; 13 nucleotides line up with TRBD2. The V segment lost 6 bases and the J segment 5 bases; nucleotides outside the gene matches: 13. The CDR3 spans 18 residues. The germline CDR1 and CDR2 sequences are LGHNA and YSLEER. The CDR3 DNA reads TGCGCCAGCAGTCAAAGTCCTCCCGGGACTAGCGGGAACAATGAGCAGTTCTTC. This codes for CASSQSPPGTSGNNEQFF.

This chain uses TRBV19 with TRBJ2-7, with 8 bases fitting TRBD1. The CDR3 is made up of 16 amino acids. The V gene's germline CDR1 is LNHDA and CDR2 SQIVND (reference sequence). With V trimmed by 5 bases and J by 2 bases, 11 bases remained unmatched. CDR3 sequence: CASSSTRDRYTYEQYF. CDR3 DNA: TGTGCCAGTAGTTCCACCCGGGACAGGTATACCTACGAGCAGTACTTC.

The V call is TRBV28, the J call TRBJ2-7, with TRBD2 identical over 7 bases. The trim removed 4 bases at V and 5 bases at J, leaving 11 bases unmatched. Germline V gene data show CDR1 as MDHEN and CDR2 as SYDVKM. This CDR3 region has 15 residues. CDR3: CASSSGGLVPDEQYF. The CDR3 nucleotides are TGTGCCAGCAGTTCAGGAGGACTAGTCCCCGACGAGCAGTACTTC.

Only a few counts were recorded for this clone. The rearrangement links TRBV6-4 to TRBJ2-3; 11 bases match TRBD2. J gave up 4 bases and V 6 bases, and 9 bases lay outside the gene matches. The CDR3 loop spans 16 amino acids. The germline V gene encodes CDR1 MRHNA and CDR2 SNTAGT. The CDR3 protein is CASSQTSGSLPDTQYF. The CDR3 bases are TGTGCCAGCAGCCAAACTAGCGGGAGTTTGCCAGATACGCAGTATTTT.

The chain links TRBV23-1 to TRBJ1-4, with 7 bases identical to TRBD1. TRBV23-1 is recorded as an ORF, its role being uncertain. After removal of 0 bases from V and 3 bases from J, the junction contained 4 bases not matched to a gene. This CDR3 has 16 residues. In DNA form, the CDR3 reads TGCGCCAGCAGTCAATCGGCGACAGGGTCTAATGAAAAACTGTTTTTT. Protein product: CASSQSATGSNEKLFF.

CDR3 bases: TGCGCCAGCACAGAAGGGACAGGGATGGATCAGCCCCAGCATTTT. Translated, it gives CASTEGTGMDQPQHF. The rearrangement links TRBV5-1 to TRBJ1-5; 9 bases are shared with TRBD1. Trimming removed 6 bases from V and 5 bases from J; junction bases left unmatched: 9. Germline V lookup: CDR1 SGHRS, CDR2 YFSETQ. The CDR3 is 15 amino acids.

This clone was found a few times. The genes are TRBV3-1 (or the pseudogene TRBV3-2) and TRBJ2-3; maybe TRBD1 (6 bases). CDR3 length: 17 residues. Germline lookup yields CDR1 LGHDT and CDR2 YNNKEL (reference sequence). Deletions cut 0 bases from V and 2 bases from J, with 15 bases between. CDR3 nucleotides: TGTGCCAGCAGCCAAGATCGGGGACCAGGGGCCACAGATACGCAGTATTTT. Its protein product is CASSQDRGPGATDTQYF.

The chain employs TRBV18 and TRBJ1-3; D ambiguous. This CDR3 is 15 amino acids long. Trimming pared 3 bases from V and 0 bases from J, leaving 9 bases between. The germline V gene has CDR1 KGHSH and CDR2 LQKENI. The CDR3 DNA follows: TGTGCCAGCTCACCGGAAGCAGGCTCTGGAAACACCATATATTTT. This encodes CASSPEAGSGNTIYF.

This sequence joins TRBV18 and TRBJ2-3; 9 positions match TRBD1. V lost 3 bases to trimming and J lost 0 bases; unmatched junction nucleotides: 4. CDR1 is KGHSH, CDR2 LQKENI, per germline. This CDR3 is 16 amino acids long. For the CDR3, the DNA is TGTGCCAGCTCACCCACAGGGGGCACTAGCACAGATACGCAGTATTTT. The encoded protein is CASSPTGGTSTDTQYF.

V gene TRBV5-4 combines with J gene TRBJ1-2; D gene unclear. The CDR3 extends over 14 amino acids. Trimming took 0 bases from V and 4 from J, leaving 10 bases between them. The germline gives CDR1 SGHNT, CDR2 YYREEE (reference sequence). Written as DNA, the CDR3 is TGTGCCAGCAGCTTGGGAGGACTAAGCTATGGCTACACCTTC. Its protein is CASSLGGLSYGYTF. The variable domain in full, completed from reference TRBV5-4 and TRBJ1-2, reads ETGVTQSPTHLIKTRGQQVTLRCSSQSGHNTVSWYQQALGQGPQFIFQYYREEENGRGNFPPRFSGLQFPNYSSELNVNALELDDSALYLCASSLGGLSYGYTFGSGTRLTVV.

The chain links TRBV28 to TRBJ1-5; 7 bases agree with TRBD1. The trim removed 6 bases at V and 6 bases at J, leaving 8 bases unmatched. The CDR3 spans 14 residues. Germline V lookup: CDR1 MDHEN, CDR2 SYDVKM. CDR3 protein: CASRIVGGAQPQHF. The CDR3 bases are TGTGCCAGCAGGATCGTAGGGGGCGCTCAGCCCCAGCATTTT. The variable domain in full, completed from reference TRBV28 and TRBJ1-5, reads DVKVTQSSRYLVKRTGEKVFLECVQDMDHENMFWYRQDPGLGLRLIYFSYDVKMKEKGDIPEGYSVSREKKERFSLILESASTNQTSMYLCASRIVGGAQPQHFGDGTRLSIL.

V gene TRBV30 combines with J gene TRBJ1-5; D might be TRBD1 (6 bases). The length of the CDR3 is 13 residues. Germline V gives CDR1 GTSNPN, CDR2 SVGIG (reference sequence). V gave up 5 bases and J gave up 5 bases, with 13 bases separating them. In DNA, the CDR3 is TGTGCCTGGGGTGGGGGGGGGCATCAGCCCCAGCATTTT. Translating it yields CAWGGGGHQPQHF.